This TCR beta chain derives from a study of siplizumab effects on memory and regulatory T cells. Study-wide points: Memory cells seemed less diverse than naive T cells, which seemed major alloresponse contributors.

The assay was immunoSEQ multiplex PCR, and TCRdb's table has in-frame clones only and misses some. The profile covers about 50,000 clones, with more than 75% appearing a single time and approximately 0.35% taken by the ten largest. Germline V CDR1 and CDR2: WNHNN, SYGVQD (reference sequence). The CDR3 runs to 14 residues. Trimming cost V 3 bases and J 2 bases; bases outside gene matches: 3. Naive, memory, effector memory and TEMRA subsets, all unstimulated, were sequenced in a few donor pairs. A remark on this clone: Its cognate antigen is unknown.

This clonotype was obtained from a human donor in good health. The chain links TRBV10-1 to TRBJ2-7, with 8 positions matching TRBD2. The specimen was naive CD8+ T cells sorted from blood. Written as DNA, the CDR3 is TGCGCCAGCAGTGAAACTAGCGGCACCTACGAGCAGTACTTC. Amino acids: CASSETSGTYEQYF.